The T cell receptor (beta chain) described here comes from a study of CD4+ T cells in melanoma. Study results and limitations: Reportedly, melanoma neoantigen-specific CD4+ T cells showed varied differentiation states. CD8+ T cell, macrophage and B cell function reportedly correlated with neoantigen-specific CD4+ T cells.

Comments on this clone: What it binds is not known.

CDR1 and CDR2 (germline): SGHRS, YFSETQ. This CDR3 is built from 14 residues. Trimming removed 0 bases at V and 2 bases at J, with 8 bases between. Libraries were prepared by immunoSEQ multiplex PCR; TCRdb keeps only in-frame clonotypes and omits some of them. Here the sample spans 90,000 to 130,000 clones, around 92% being singletons. This sequence was found in a human donor with melanoma. Material: peripheral blood. The chain uses TRBV5-1 and TRBJ2-5, with no clear D. The CDR3 region has the DNA TGCGCCAGCAGCTTGGAGGAATGGCAAGAGACCCAGTACTTC. This sequence encodes CASSLEEWQETQYF.